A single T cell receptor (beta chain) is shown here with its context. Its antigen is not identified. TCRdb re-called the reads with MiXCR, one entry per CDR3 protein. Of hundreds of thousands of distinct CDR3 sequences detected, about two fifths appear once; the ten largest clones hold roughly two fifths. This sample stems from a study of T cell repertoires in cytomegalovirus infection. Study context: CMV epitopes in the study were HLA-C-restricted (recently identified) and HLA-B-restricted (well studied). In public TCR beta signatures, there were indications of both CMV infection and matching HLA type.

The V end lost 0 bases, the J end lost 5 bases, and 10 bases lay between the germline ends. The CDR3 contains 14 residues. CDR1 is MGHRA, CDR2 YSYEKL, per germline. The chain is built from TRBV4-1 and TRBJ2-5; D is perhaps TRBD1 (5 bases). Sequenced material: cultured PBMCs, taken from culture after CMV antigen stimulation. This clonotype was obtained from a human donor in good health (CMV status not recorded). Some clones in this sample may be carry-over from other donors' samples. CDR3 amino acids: CASSQDHRTETQYF. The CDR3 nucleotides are TGCGCCAGCAGCCAAGATCACAGGACGGAGACCCAGTACTTC.